This TCR beta chain comes out of a study of PD-L1 blockade in urothelial cancer. Findings and caveats of the study: Patients with below-median pretreatment blood clonality survived longer.

CDR1 MNHEY and CDR2 SMNVEV come from the germline V gene (reference sequence). Between the trimmed V and J ends, which lost 6 bases and 4 bases, there was a span of 10 bases. The CDR3 has 13 amino acids. Turning to this clone: Its target is unknown.

Method: immunoSEQ multiplex PCR; TCRdb's copy keeps in-frame clones and lacks some. In the table there are about 74,000 clones, around four fifths of which are singletons. V and J are TRBV27 and TRBJ1-5; TRBD1 is a possible D gene (6 bases). Sequencing was performed on PBMCs, taken around atezolizumab (anti-PD-L1) treatment. The sequence was collected from a man aged 70 or older with urothelial cancer. CDR3 region: CASSRQVNQPQHF. The DNA of the CDR3 is TGTGCCAGCAGCAGACAGGTTAATCAGCCCCAGCATTTT.